This entry lists 21 T cell receptor beta chains sequenced from one sample in a study of blood T cell repertoires in COVID-19. Measured with immunoSEQ multiplex PCR; TCRdb has only the in-frame clones, and not every one. Of more than 200,000 clones in the sample, less than 90% are singletons; the top ten hold 2.2%. Sequencing was performed on peripheral blood. The receptors were sampled from a woman in her 50s with acute or convalescent COVID-19.

The chain couples TRBV7-9 to TRBJ1-2; 8 bases map to TRBD1. J was trimmed by 4 bases and V by 5 bases; bases with no gene match: 6. This CDR3 has 14 residues. Per germline, CDR1 SEHNR and CDR2 FQNEAQ (reference sequence). The CDR3 reads CASSLNRGGYGYTF. The CDR3 DNA sequence: TGTGCCAGCAGCCTAAACAGGGGGGGCTATGGCTACACCTTC.

The chain has TRBV18 and TRBJ2-7, with D unclear. The length of the CDR3 is 15 residues. Germline V gene data show CDR1 as KGHSH and CDR2 as LQKENI. V lost 2 bases to trimming and J lost 0 bases, with 11 bases between them. In nucleotides, the CDR3 is TGTGCCAGCTCACCAGGGCCTACCCCCTCCTACGAGCAGTACTTC. The encoded protein is CASSPGPTPSYEQYF.

This chain joins TRBV10-3 and TRBJ2-1; 9 bases line up with TRBD1. Losses at the gene ends were 6 bases for V and 4 bases for J; bases not matched to a gene: 1. The CDR3 has 13 amino acids. Germline assignment: CDR1 ENHRY and CDR2 SYGVKD. CDR3 loop: CAISGTGYNEQFF. The CDR3 bases are TGTGCCATCAGCGGGACAGGGTACAATGAGCAGTTCTTC.

This clone was seen only a few times. This chain links TRBV4-1 with TRBJ1-1; 7 nucleotides align to TRBD1. The CDR3 spans 16 residues. V was clipped by 1 base and J by 1 base; unmatched bases: 6. The germline V gene has CDR1 MGHRA and CDR2 YSYEKL. The CDR3 DNA is TGCGCCAGCAGCCAAGTTATGGGACAGTCGAACACTGAAGCTTTCTTT. Translating gives CASSQVMGQSNTEAFF.

J is TRBJ1-2 and V is TRBV6-5; no clear D gene. Germline CDR1 and CDR2: MNHEY and SVGAGI. V lost 1 base and J 5 bases, leaving 11 bases between the germline ends. The CDR3 length is 14 residues. Here the CDR3 reads CASSYWASDYGYTF. In DNA form, the CDR3 reads TGTGCCAGCAGTTACTGGGCCAGTGATTATGGCTACACCTTC.

The rearrangement links TRBV2 to TRBJ2-5; 7 bases map to TRBD1. Looked up from germline, CDR1 is SNHLY and CDR2 is FYNNEI. The CDR3 has 16 residues. V shed 6 bases and J 3 bases; nucleotides not matched to a gene: 13. The CDR3: CASRGRRDRRKETQYF. The CDR3, as DNA: TGTGCCAGCAGAGGGCGACGGGACAGAAGAAAAGAGACCCAGTACTTC.

The genes are TRBV30 and TRBJ1-2; TRBD1 might be the D (5 bases). V dropped 5 bases and J dropped 4 bases, with 17 bases sitting between them. The CDR3 covers 14 residues. Germline CDR1 GTSNPN, CDR2 SVGIG (reference sequence). CDR3 loop: CAWVRQIQGYGYTF. The CDR3 region has the DNA TGTGCCTGGGTTAGACAGATTCAAGGCTATGGCTACACCTTC.

The rearrangement links TRBV9 to TRBJ2-5; weak D call: TRBD1 (6 bases). V was shortened by 4 bases and J by 2 bases, with 15 bases between the two germline ends. CDR3 length: 15 amino acids. Germline loops: CDR1 SGDLS, CDR2 YYNGEE. CDR3 DNA sequence: TGTGCCAGCAGCTCCCATCAGGGGAAACAAGAGACCCAGTACTTC. Its protein product is CASSSHQGKQETQYF.

The gene calls are TRBV5-1 and TRBJ2-7; maybe TRBD2 (6 bases). CDR3 length: 16 amino acids. Looked up from germline, CDR1 is SGHRS and CDR2 is YFSETQ. The germline V and J ends were trimmed by 0 bases and 3 bases, with 16 bases remaining between them. The CDR3 region has the DNA TGCGCCAGCAGCTTGGATTCGGGGTCGGGGGTCTACGAGCAGTACTTC. Translating it yields CASSLDSGSGVYEQYF.

The V gene is TRBV11-2, the J gene TRBJ1-2; 9 nucleotides line up with TRBD1. This CDR3 is 16 amino acids long. Per the germline V gene, CDR1 is SGHAT and CDR2 is FQNNGV. J was trimmed by 4 bases and V by 5 bases; bases with no gene match: 11. The CDR3 reads CASSRGWDRVTYGYTF. CDR3 coding DNA: TGTGCCAGCAGCCGCGGGTGGGACAGGGTGACCTATGGCTACACCTTC. Variable domain in full (rest from reference TRBV11-2 and TRBJ1-2): EAGVAQSPRYKIIEKRQSVAFWCNPISGHATLYWYQQILGQGPKLLIQFQNNGVVDDSQLPKDRFSAERLKGVDSTLKIQPAKLEDSAVYLCASSRGWDRVTYGYTFGSGTRLTVV.

This chain uses TRBV6-6 with TRBJ2-1, with 10 positions matching TRBD2. V was clipped by 0 bases and J by 8 bases; unmatched bases: 7. CDR3 length: 16 amino acids. Germline CDR1 MNHNY, CDR2 SVGAGI (reference sequence). The CDR3 DNA is TGTGCCAGCAGTTACTCACTAGCGGGGTTGGACCATGAGCAGTTCTTC. Amino acid sequence: CASSYSLAGLDHEQFF.

The chain couples TRBV6-5 to TRBJ2-3; possibly TRBD2 for D (5 bases). Germline V lookup: CDR1 MNHEY, CDR2 SVGAGI. This CDR3 comprises 15 residues. Trimming removed 5 bases from V and 2 bases from J, with 14 bases in between. In DNA, the CDR3 is TGTGCCAGCAGTCCCCAGCGGTCTTACACAGATACGCAGTATTTT. This codes for CASSPQRSYTDTQYF.

The V and J genes are TRBV5-6 and TRBJ2-5; TRBD2 matches at 8 bases. Trimming removed 2 bases from V and 4 bases from J; junction bases left unmatched: 4. CDR3 length: 14 residues. Germline-derived CDR1 and CDR2 are SGHDT and YYEEEE. The DNA for the CDR3 is TGTGCCAGCAGCTTTTCGGGGGGGCCAGAGACCCAGTACTTC. Its translation is CASSFSGGPETQYF. The whole variable domain, remainder taken from reference TRBV5-6 and TRBJ2-5, is DAGVTQSPTHLIKTRGQQVTLRCSPKSGHDTVSWYQQALGQGPQFIFQYYEEEERQRGNFPDRFSGHQFPNYSSELNVNALLLGDSALYLCASSFSGGPETQYFGPGTRLLVL.

This chain connects TRBV4-3 to TRBJ2-5; 7 bases are a match to TRBD2. Germline V gene lookup returns CDR1 LGHNA and CDR2 YSLEER. V trimming: 1 base; J trimming: 0 bases; junction bases outside the gene matches: 8. The CDR3 is 17 amino acids. In nucleotides, the CDR3 is TGCGCCAGCAGCCAAGCTTTTAACGGGGGGTACCAAGAGACCCAGTACTTC. It codes for CASSQAFNGGYQETQYF.

The gene calls are TRBV18 and TRBJ1-2; 9 nucleotides agree with TRBD1. V lost 3 bases and J lost 8; bases outside the gene matches: 4. The CDR3 spans 13 residues. Germline loops: CDR1 KGHSH, CDR2 LQKENI. CDR3 DNA sequence: TGTGCCAGCTCACCCCCCGGACAGGGGGGCTACACCTTC. It codes for CASSPPGQGGYTF.

The chain uses TRBV27 and TRBJ1-6, with 9 bases fitting TRBD1. From germline, CDR1 is MNHEY and CDR2 SMNVEV (reference sequence). The length of the CDR3 is 18 residues. V lost 2 bases and J lost 4; bases outside the gene matches: 9. This CDR3 is CASSLDRQGVEYNSPLHF. DNA of the CDR3: TGTGCCAGCAGTTTAGACCGACAGGGGGTGGAGTATAATTCACCCCTCCACTTT.

The chain recombines TRBV7-2 with TRBJ1-6, with 8 bases aligning to TRBD1. This CDR3 is 14 amino acids long. The germline CDR1 and CDR2 sequences are SGHTA and FQGNSA. V trimming: 5 bases; J trimming: 8 bases; junction bases outside the gene matches: 5. This CDR3 is CASSVDRGYSPLHF. Here the CDR3 DNA reads TGTGCCAGCAGCGTTGACAGGGGATATTCACCCCTCCACTTT.

The chain couples TRBV7-3 to TRBJ2-3, with TRBD2 matching 9 bases. Germline CDR1 SGHTA, CDR2 FQGTGA. The CDR3 covers 16 residues. With V trimmed by 2 bases and J by 4 bases, 7 bases remained unmatched. The CDR3 region is CASSLRRGGAPDTQYF. CDR3 in DNA: TGTGCCAGCAGCTTACGGCGCGGGGGGGCACCAGATACGCAGTATTTT.

The chain uses TRBV2 and TRBJ2-3; 9 nucleotides match TRBD2. The V gene end was trimmed by 2 bases and the J gene end by 6 bases; junction bases not matched to a gene: 6. This CDR3 is 15 amino acids long. The V gene's germline CDR1 is SNHLY and CDR2 FYNNEI. Written as DNA, the CDR3 is TGTGCCAGCAGTGAAAAGGGCGGGGGGGCGGATACGCAGTATTTT. Translation gives CASSEKGGGADTQYF.

V and J are TRBV5-1 and TRBJ2-7, with a weak D call TRBD2 (5 bases). CDR3 size: 13 residues. Germline assignment: CDR1 SGHRS and CDR2 YFSETQ. The germline V and J ends were trimmed by 5 bases and 8 bases, with 17 bases remaining between them. CDR3 protein: CASRGELPRKQYF. The CDR3 DNA reads TGCGCCAGCAGGGGAGAGCTACCACGGAAGCAGTACTTC.

V is TRBV2 and J is TRBJ2-2; 13 nucleotides line up with TRBD2. Germline CDR1 is SNHLY and CDR2 is FYNNEI. CDR3 length equals 16 residues. V lost 7 bases and J lost 0; bases outside the gene matches: 2. For the CDR3, the DNA is TGTGCCAGCATCGGGACTAGCGGGACGAACACCGGGGAGCTGTTTTTT. It encodes CASIGTSGTNTGELFF.